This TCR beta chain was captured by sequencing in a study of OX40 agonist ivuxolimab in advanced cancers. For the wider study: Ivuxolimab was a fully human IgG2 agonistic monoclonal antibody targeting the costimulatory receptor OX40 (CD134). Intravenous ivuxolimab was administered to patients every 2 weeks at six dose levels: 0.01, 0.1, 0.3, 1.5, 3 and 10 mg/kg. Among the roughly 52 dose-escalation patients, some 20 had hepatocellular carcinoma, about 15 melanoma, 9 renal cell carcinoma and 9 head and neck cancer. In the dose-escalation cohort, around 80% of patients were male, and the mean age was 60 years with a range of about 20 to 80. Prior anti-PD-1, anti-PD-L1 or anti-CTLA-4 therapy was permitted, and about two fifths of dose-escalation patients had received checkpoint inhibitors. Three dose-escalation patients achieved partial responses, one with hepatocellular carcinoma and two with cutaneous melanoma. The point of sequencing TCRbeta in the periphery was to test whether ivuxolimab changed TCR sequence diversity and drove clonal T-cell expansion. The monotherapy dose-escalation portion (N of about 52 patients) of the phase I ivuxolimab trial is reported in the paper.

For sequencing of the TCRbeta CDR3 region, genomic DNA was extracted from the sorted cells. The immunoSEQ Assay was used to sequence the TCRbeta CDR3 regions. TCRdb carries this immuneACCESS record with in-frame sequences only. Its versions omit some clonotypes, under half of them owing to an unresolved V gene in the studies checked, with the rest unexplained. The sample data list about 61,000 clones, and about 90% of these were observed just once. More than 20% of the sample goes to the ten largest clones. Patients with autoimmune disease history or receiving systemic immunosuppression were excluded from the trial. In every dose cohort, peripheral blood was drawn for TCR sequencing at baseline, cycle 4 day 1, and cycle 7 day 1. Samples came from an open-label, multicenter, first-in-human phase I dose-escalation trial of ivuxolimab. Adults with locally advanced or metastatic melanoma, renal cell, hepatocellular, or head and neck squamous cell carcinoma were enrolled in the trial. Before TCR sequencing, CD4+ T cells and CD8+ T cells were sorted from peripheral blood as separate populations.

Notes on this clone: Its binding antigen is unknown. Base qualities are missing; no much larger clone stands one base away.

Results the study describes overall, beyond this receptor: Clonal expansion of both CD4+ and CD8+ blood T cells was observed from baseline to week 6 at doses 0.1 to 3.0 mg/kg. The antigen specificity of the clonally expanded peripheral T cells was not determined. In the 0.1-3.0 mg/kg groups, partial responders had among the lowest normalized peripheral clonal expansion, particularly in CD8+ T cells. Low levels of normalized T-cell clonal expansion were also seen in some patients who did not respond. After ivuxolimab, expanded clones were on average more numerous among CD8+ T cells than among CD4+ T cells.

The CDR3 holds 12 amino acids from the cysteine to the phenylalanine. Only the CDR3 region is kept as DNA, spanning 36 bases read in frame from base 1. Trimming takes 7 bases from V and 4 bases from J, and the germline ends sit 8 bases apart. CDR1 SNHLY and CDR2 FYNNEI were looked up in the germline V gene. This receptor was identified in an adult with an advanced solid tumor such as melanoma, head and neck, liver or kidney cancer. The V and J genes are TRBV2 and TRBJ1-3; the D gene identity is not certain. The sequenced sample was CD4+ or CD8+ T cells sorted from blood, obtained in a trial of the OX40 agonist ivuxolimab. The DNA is TGTGCCAGCAAGAAGGACGGAAACACCATATATTTT. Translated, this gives CASKKDGNTIYF.